The 6 T cell receptor beta chains presented below share a single source sample, sequenced in a study of blood T cell repertoires in COVID-19. The assay was immunoSEQ multiplex PCR, and TCRdb's table has in-frame clones only and misses some. Of 200,000 to 250,000 clones listed, under 85% are singletons. Source material: peripheral blood. The receptors were gathered from a young woman with COVID-19, enrolled during active disease.

V usage is TRBV6-5 and J usage is TRBJ2-7; 12 bases align to TRBD2. V gave up 6 bases and J gave up 6 bases; unmatched junction bases: 0. There are 12 residues in the CDR3. Germline CDR1 MNHEY, CDR2 SVGAGI. The CDR3 nucleotides read TGTGCCAGCAGGGGACTAGCGGGCGAGCAGTACTTC. This encodes CASRGLAGEQYF.

This rearrangement joins TRBV28 to TRBJ1-2; no firm D call. The CDR3 sequence is 15 residues long. Germline CDR1 is MDHEN and CDR2 is SYDVKM. Trimming took 8 bases from V and 0 from J, leaving 16 bases between them. CDR3 nucleotides: TGTGCCAGCCTTAAAGGGAGCTTAGCTAACTATGGCTACACCTTC. It encodes CASLKGSLANYGYTF.

The gene calls are TRBV28 and TRBJ1-1; 7 bases fit TRBD1. This CDR3 spans 12 amino acids. After removal of 6 bases from V and 5 bases from J, the junction contained 3 bases not matched to a gene. Germline loops: CDR1 MDHEN, CDR2 SYDVKM. The CDR3, as DNA: TGTGCCAGCAGAGACAGGGAGACTGAAGCTTTCTTT. It yields the protein CASRDRETEAFF.

This clone was counted a few times. This rearrangement joins TRBV12-2 to TRBJ1-2. TRBV12-2 is a known pseudogene. This CDR3 comprises 13 residues. CDR3 residues: CASRLRVQSGYTF. CDR3 coding DNA: TGTGCAAGTCGCTTACGGGTCCAGTCAGGCTACACCTTC.

This clone was seen only a few times. The chain is built from TRBV19 and TRBJ2-7; possible D gene TRBD2, 6 bases. Germline CDR1 and CDR2: LNHDA and SQIVND (reference sequence). This CDR3 contains 13 residues. The V gene lost 4 bases and the J gene lost 6 bases, with 13 bases spanning the gap. The CDR3 here is CASSKVRGGEQYF. The CDR3, as DNA: TGTGCCAGTAGTAAGGTGAGGGGAGGCGAGCAGTACTTC.

The V call is TRBV7-9, the J call TRBJ1-1; D is unclear. The CDR3 has 13 amino acids. Trimming took 2 bases from V and 4 from J, leaving 8 bases between them. CDR1 and CDR2 (germline): SEHNR, FQNEAQ (reference sequence). In nucleotides, the CDR3 is TGTGCCAGCAGCTTAATCTCACTCACTGAAGCTTTCTTT. This encodes CASSLISLTEAFF. Together with reference TRBV7-9 and TRBJ1-1, the CDR3 gives the full variable domain: DTGVSQNPRHKITKRGQNVTFRCDPISEHNRLYWYRQTLGQGPEFLTYFQNEAQLEKSRLLSDRFSAERPKGSFSTLEIQRTEQGDSAMYLCASSLISLTEAFFGQGTRLTVV.